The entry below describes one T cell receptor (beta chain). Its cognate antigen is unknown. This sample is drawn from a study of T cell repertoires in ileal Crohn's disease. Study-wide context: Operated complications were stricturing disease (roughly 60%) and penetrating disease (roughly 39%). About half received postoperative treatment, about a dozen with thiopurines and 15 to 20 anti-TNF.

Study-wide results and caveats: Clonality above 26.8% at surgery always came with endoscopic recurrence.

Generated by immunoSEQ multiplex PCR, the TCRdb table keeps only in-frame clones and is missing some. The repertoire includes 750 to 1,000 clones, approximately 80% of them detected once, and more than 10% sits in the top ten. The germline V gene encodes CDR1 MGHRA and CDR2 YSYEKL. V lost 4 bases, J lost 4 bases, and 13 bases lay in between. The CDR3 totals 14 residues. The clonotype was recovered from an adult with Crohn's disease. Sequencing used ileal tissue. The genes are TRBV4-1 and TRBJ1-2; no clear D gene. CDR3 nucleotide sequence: TGCGCCAGCAGCCCCTCCAATGCGGTCTATGGCTACACCTTC. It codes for CASSPSNAVYGYTF.